This T cell receptor beta chain was captured by sequencing in a study of PD-1 blockade in classical Hodgkin lymphoma. Study-wide results and caveats: After ASCT, patients who started nivolumab under 1 year later were excluded. Newly diagnosed patients reportedly trailed healthy donors in baseline TCR diversity. Only CD4+ TCR diversity, not CD8+, had risen significantly by C4D1.

Produced via immunoSEQ multiplex PCR; TCRdb's table is partial and in-frame only. The sample lists approximately 150,000 clones, around 84% seen once, with over 7.5% in the top ten. Comments on this clone: Its antigen is currently unknown. Germline and junction disagree at one end, which may indicate a read error.

Relapse after autologous stem cell transplantation occurred in every patient, and brentuximab vedotin exposure varied. The TCR comes from a human donor with classical Hodgkin lymphoma. Here the sequenced sample was peripheral blood mononuclear cells (PBMCs), taken before the second cycle of nivolumab.

In DNA, the CDR3 is TGTGCTAGCAGCACCTCTAGCGGGGATACGCAGTATTTT. Its translation: CASSTSSGDTQYF. The chain links TRBV7-7 to TRBJ2-3; 8 bases are a match to TRBD2. Per the germline V gene, CDR1 is SSHAT and CDR2 is FNYEAQ (reference sequence). The CDR3 totals 13 residues.